One and the same sample provided the 8 T cell receptor beta chains below, sequenced in a study of shared clonotypes between healthy human individuals. TCRdb keeps only in-frame clones here, not all; method: immunoSEQ multiplex PCR. The sample includes 500,000 to 550,000 clones, about 96% of them seen just once. Input material: naive CD4+ T cells sorted from blood. Subset: CD45RA+ positively selected. Every receptor here comes from a woman aged 30 to 39 in good health.

This chain links TRBV7-9 with TRBJ2-5, with D uncertain. The better agreement between TRBJ2-7 and the DNA end casts doubt on the J call. Germline loops: CDR1 SEHNR, CDR2 FQNEAQ (reference sequence). The CDR3 is 14 residues long. The CDR3 is CASSLTRLNYEQYF. The CDR3 DNA follows: TGTGCCAGCAGCTTGACAAGGCTTAACTACGAGCAGTACTTC.

The rearrangement uses TRBV27 and TRBJ2-7; 10 bases fit TRBD2. Trimming cost V 5 bases and J 5 bases; bases outside gene matches: 9. This CDR3 has 15 amino acids. CDR1 is MNHEY, CDR2 SMNVEV, per germline (reference sequence). The CDR3 sequence: CASSRPGLAFHEQYF. CDR3 bases: TGTGCCAGCAGTCGGCCGGGACTAGCGTTCCACGAGCAGTACTTC.

Turning to this clone: Other DNA sequences in the sample encode the same CDR3. The chain is built from TRBV2 and TRBJ2-7; D uncertain. V lost 5 bases to trimming and J lost 4 bases, with 6 bases between them. Germline loops: CDR1 SNHLY, CDR2 FYNNEI. The CDR3 runs to 11 residues. The CDR3 here is CASSLRYEQYF. CDR3 nucleotides: TGTGCCAGCAGTCTCAGGTACGAGCAGTACTTC.

J is TRBJ2-3 and V is TRBV19; 7 bases map to TRBD1. Germline V gene lookup returns CDR1 LNHDA and CDR2 SQIVND (reference sequence). The V and J ends lost 5 bases and 1 base, in that order; junction bases with no gene match: 6. The CDR3 contains 15 residues. The CDR3 coding sequence is TGTGCCAGTAGTCCCCTCGGACAGGGCACAGATACGCAGTATTTT. This gives the protein CASSPLGQGTDTQYF.

This chain uses TRBV5-4 with TRBJ2-3; perhaps TRBD1 as D (5 bases). V lost 4 bases and J 2 bases, leaving 17 bases between the germline ends. Germline values: CDR1 SGHNT, CDR2 YYREEE (reference sequence). The CDR3 spans 16 residues. The CDR3 is CASSPTADMTTDTQYF. The CDR3 nucleotides are TGTGCCAGCAGCCCTACCGCGGACATGACCACAGATACGCAGTATTTT.

V and J are TRBV6-6 and TRBJ2-1, with 7 bases lining up with TRBD2. With 8 bases clipped from V and 7 bases from J, the junction kept 8 bases outside the gene matches. The CDR3 spans 13 residues. Germline V CDR1 and CDR2: MNHNY, SVGAGI (reference sequence). The CDR3 protein is CASGREYFNEQFF. In nucleotides, the CDR3 is TGTGCCAGCGGGAGGGAATACTTTAATGAGCAGTTCTTC.

This chain joins TRBV19 and TRBJ2-1, with 8 bases fitting TRBD2. The CDR3 extends over 16 amino acids. Unmatched junction bases numbered 17, after V lost 1 base and J lost 15 bases. Germline CDR1 is LNHDA and CDR2 is SQIVND (reference sequence). DNA for the CDR3: TGTGCCAGTAGTATAGCCACCTCCACGTTGCGGGAGGATCGGTTCTTC. Its protein product is CASSIATSTLREDRFF.

The V and J genes are TRBV19 and TRBJ1-2; TRBD1 matches 7 bases. The ends lost 7 bases at V and 4 bases at J; junction bases unmatched: 9. The CDR3 length is 14 residues. The V gene's germline CDR1 is LNHDA and CDR2 SQIVND (reference sequence). CDR3 residues: CASILNRDSYGYTF. The CDR3 DNA reads TGTGCCAGTATCTTAAACCGGGACAGCTATGGCTACACCTTC.